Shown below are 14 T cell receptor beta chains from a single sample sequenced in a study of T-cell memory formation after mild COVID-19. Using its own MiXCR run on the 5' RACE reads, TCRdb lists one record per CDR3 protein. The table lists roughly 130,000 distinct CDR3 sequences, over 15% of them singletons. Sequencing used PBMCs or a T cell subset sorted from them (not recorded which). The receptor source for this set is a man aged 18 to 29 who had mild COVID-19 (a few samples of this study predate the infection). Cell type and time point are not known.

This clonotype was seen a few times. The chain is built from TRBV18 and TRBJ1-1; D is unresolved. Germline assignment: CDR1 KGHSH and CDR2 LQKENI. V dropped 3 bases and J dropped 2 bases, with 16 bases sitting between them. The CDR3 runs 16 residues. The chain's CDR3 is CASSPPTWTGNTEAFF. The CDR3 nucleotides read TGTGCCAGCTCACCGCCTACTTGGACCGGAAACACTGAAGCTTTCTTT.

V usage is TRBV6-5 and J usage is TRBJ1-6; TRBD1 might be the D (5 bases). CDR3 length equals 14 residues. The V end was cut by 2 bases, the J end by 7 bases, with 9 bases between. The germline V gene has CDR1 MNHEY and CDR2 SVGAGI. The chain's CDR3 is CASSYRAGNSPLHF. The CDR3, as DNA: TGTGCCAGCAGTTACAGGGCAGGGAATTCACCCCTCCACTTT.

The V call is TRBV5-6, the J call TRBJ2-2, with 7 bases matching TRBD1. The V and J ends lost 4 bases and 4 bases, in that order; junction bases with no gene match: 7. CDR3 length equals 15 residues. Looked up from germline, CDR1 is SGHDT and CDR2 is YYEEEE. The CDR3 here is CASSMTGQITGELFF. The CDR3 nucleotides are TGTGCCAGCAGCATGACGGGACAGATCACCGGGGAGCTGTTTTTT.

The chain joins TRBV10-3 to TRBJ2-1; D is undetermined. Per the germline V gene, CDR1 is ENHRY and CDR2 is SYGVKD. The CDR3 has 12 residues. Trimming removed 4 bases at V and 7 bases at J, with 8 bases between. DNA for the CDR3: TGTGCCATCAGTGGGGGTCAGAATGAGCAGTTCTTC. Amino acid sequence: CAISGGQNEQFF.

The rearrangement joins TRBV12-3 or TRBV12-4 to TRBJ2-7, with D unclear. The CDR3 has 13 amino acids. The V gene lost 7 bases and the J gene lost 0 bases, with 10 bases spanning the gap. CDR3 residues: CASNVQLSYEQYF. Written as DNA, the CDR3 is TGTGCCAGCAACGTACAGCTCTCCTACGAGCAGTACTTC.

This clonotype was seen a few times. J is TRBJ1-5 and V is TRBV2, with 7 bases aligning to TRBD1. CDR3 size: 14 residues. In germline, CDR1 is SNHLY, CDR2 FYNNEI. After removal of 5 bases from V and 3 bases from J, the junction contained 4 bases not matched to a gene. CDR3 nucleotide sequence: TGTGCCAGCAGTCAGACAGGGTTCAATCAGCCCCAGCATTTT. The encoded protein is CASSQTGFNQPQHF. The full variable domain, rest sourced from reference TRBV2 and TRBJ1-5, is EPEVTQTPSHQVTQMGQEVILRCVPISNHLYFYWYRQILGQKVEFLVSFYNNEISEKSEIFDDQFSVERPDGSNFTLKIRSTKLEDSAMYFCASSQTGFNQPQHFGDGTRLSIL.

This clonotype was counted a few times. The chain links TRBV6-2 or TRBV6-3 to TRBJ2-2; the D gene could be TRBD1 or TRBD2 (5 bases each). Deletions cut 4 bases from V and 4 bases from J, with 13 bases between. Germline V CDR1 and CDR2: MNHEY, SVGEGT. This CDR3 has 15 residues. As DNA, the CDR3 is TGTGCCAGCAGTTCACGACAGAGGGGCACCGGGGAGCTGTTTTTT. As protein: CASSSRQRGTGELFF.

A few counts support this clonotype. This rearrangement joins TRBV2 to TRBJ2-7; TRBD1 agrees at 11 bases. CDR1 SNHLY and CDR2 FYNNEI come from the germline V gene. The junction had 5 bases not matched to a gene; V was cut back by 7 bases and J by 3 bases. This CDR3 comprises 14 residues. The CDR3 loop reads CASTGTGGIYEQYF. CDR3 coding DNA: TGTGCCAGCACCGGGACAGGGGGTATCTACGAGCAGTACTTC.

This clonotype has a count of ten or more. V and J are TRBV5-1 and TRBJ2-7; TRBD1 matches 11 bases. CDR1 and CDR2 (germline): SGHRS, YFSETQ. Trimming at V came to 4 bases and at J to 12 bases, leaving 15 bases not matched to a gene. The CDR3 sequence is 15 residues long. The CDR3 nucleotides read TGCGCCAGCAGCCCGACCGGGACAGGGGGTGAGAGATGGTACGTC. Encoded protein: CASSPTGTGGERWYV.

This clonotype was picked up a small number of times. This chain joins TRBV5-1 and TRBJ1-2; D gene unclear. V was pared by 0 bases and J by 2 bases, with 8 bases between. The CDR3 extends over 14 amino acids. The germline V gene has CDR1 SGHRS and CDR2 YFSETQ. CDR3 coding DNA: TGCGCCAGCAGCTTGGATCCGGGCAACTATGGCTACACCTTC. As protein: CASSLDPGNYGYTF. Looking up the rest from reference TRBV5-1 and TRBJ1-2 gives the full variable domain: KAGVTQTPRYLIKTRGQQVTLSCSPISGHRSVSWYQQTPGQGLQFLFEYFSETQRNKGNFPGRFSGRQFSNSRSEMNVSTLELGDSALYLCASSLDPGNYGYTFGSGTRLTVV.

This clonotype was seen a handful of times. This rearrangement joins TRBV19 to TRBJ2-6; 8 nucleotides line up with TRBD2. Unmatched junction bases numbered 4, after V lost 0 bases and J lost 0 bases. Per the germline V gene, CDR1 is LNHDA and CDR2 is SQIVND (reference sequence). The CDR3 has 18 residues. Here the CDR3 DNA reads TGTGCCAGTAGTATAGAACTAGCGGACTACTCTGGGGCCAACGTCCTGACTTTC. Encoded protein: CASSIELADYSGANVLTF.

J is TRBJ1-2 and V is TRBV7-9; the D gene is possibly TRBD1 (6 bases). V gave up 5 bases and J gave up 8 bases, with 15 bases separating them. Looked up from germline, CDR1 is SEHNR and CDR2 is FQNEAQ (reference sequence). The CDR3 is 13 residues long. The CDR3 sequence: CASSIQGPGGYTF. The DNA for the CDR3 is TGTGCCAGCAGCATACAGGGTCCGGGGGGCTACACCTTC.

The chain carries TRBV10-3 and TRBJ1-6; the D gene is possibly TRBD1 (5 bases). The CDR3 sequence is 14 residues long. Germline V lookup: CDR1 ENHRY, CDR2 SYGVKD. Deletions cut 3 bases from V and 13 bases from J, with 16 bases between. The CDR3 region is CAISDPVRGTPLHF. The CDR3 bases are TGTGCCATCAGTGATCCGGTCCGAGGGACGCCCCTCCACTTT.

The CDR3 DNA follows: TGTGCCAGCAGGTACAGCCAGCAAGAGACCCAGTACTTC. Protein sequence: CASRYSQQETQYF. The V gene is TRBV12-3 or TRBV12-4, the J gene TRBJ2-5; D ambiguous. Trimming pared 6 bases from V and 2 bases from J, leaving 10 bases between. The CDR3 extends over 13 amino acids.